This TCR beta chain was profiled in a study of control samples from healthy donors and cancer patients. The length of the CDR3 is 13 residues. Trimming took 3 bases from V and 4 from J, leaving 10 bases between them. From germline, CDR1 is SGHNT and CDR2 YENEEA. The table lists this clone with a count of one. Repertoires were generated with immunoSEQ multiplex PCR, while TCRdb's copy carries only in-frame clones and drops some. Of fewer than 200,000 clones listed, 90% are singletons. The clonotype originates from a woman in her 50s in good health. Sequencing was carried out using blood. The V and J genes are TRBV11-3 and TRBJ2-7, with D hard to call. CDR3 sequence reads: CASSLLSGYEQYF. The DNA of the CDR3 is TGTGCCAGCAGCTTGCTTAGTGGGTACGAGCAGTACTTC.